This entry lists 18 T cell receptor beta chains sequenced from one sample in a study of blood T cell repertoires in COVID-19. The repertoire was sequenced with immunoSEQ multiplex PCR; TCRdb's copy has only in-frame clones and lacks some. The repertoire holds under 500,000 clones, with 70% to 90% as singletons. Material: PBMCs or T cells enriched from blood (not recorded which). These receptors originate from a woman between 18 and 29 years old with acute COVID-19.

The chain carries TRBV3-1 (or the pseudogene TRBV3-2) and TRBJ2-7; TRBD1 aligns across 8 bases. J gave up 5 bases and V 4 bases, and 7 bases lay outside the gene matches. CDR1 and CDR2 (germline): LGHDT, YNNKEL (reference sequence). CDR3 size: 14 residues. For the CDR3, the DNA is TGTGCCAGCAGCCCCCGGACAGGGATCCACGAGCAGTACTTC. As protein: CASSPRTGIHEQYF.

This chain links TRBV28 with TRBJ1-1; 8 bases fit TRBD1. The germline V gene has CDR1 MDHEN and CDR2 SYDVKM. CDR3 length: 14 residues. V lost 3 bases and J lost 7; bases outside the gene matches: 7. CDR3 residues: CASSFSGQGLEAFF. The DNA for the CDR3 is TGTGCCAGCAGTTTTTCCGGACAGGGCCTTGAAGCTTTCTTT.

The genes are TRBV29-1 and TRBJ1-2; 8 bases are shared with TRBD1. In germline, CDR1 is SQVTM, CDR2 ANQGSEA. The CDR3 has 13 amino acids. V lost 4 bases to trimming and J lost 8 bases; unmatched junction nucleotides: 9. As DNA, the CDR3 is TGCAGCGTTGTTCCCGGACAGGGTTCAGGCTACACCTTC. Translated, it gives CSVVPGQGSGYTF.

This chain links TRBV24-1 with TRBJ2-3, with TRBD2 matching over 13 bases. J gave up 6 bases and V 4 bases, and 18 bases lay outside the gene matches. CDR3 size: 20 residues. The V gene's germline CDR1 is KGHDR and CDR2 SFDVKD. The CDR3 DNA sequence: TGTGCCACCAGTGAAACGATTAACCACTGGACTAGCGGGGGACCGGATACGCAGTATTTT. Translating it yields CATSETINHWTSGGPDTQYF.

V gene TRBV10-3 combines with J gene TRBJ1-2, with D possibly TRBD1 on 6 matching bases. Germline V gene data show CDR1 as ENHRY and CDR2 as SYGVKD. This CDR3 contains 13 residues. The V gene lost 4 bases and the J gene lost 0 bases, with 6 bases spanning the gap. The CDR3 here is CAISGTANYGYTF. The CDR3 coding sequence is TGTGCCATCAGTGGGACAGCTAACTATGGCTACACCTTC.

The V call is TRBV9, the J call TRBJ1-1; the match to TRBD1 covers 7 bases. The germline CDR1 and CDR2 sequences are SGDLS and YYNGEE. The CDR3 covers 15 residues. Losses at the gene ends were 0 bases for V and 5 bases for J; bases not matched to a gene: 7. The CDR3 region is CASSVGPGQVTEAFF. In DNA form, the CDR3 reads TGTGCCAGCAGCGTAGGACCAGGACAGGTGACTGAAGCTTTCTTT.

In this sample, this clone turned up once. The V and J genes are TRBV20-1 and TRBJ2-7; 8 bases line up with TRBD2. The trim removed 3 bases at V and 4 bases at J, leaving 17 bases unmatched. Germline V CDR1 and CDR2: DFQATT, SNEGSKA (reference sequence). The CDR3 runs to 17 residues. This chain's CDR3 is CSASSPSGRSSSYEQYF. As DNA, the CDR3 is TGCAGTGCTAGTAGCCCAAGCGGGAGAAGTTCATCTTACGAGCAGTACTTC.

This rearrangement joins TRBV30 to TRBJ2-1; 10 positions agree with TRBD1. CDR1 is GTSNPN, CDR2 SVGIG, per germline (reference sequence). This CDR3 has 14 residues. V lost 3 bases and J lost 6; bases outside the gene matches: 5. In DNA, the CDR3 is TGTGCCTGGAGCCGGGACAGGGGTGGCAATGAGCAGTTCTTC. It translates to CAWSRDRGGNEQFF.

In its sample, this clone was seen a few times. The chain combines TRBV19 with TRBJ1-1; D possibly corresponds to TRBD1 (5 bases). In germline, CDR1 is LNHDA, CDR2 SQIVND (reference sequence). Trimming removed 4 bases from V and 4 bases from J, with 13 bases in between. The CDR3 is 14 residues long. The CDR3 DNA follows: TGTGCCAGTAGTACCCAGGGATTGAGCACTGAAGCTTTCTTT. Protein product: CASSTQGLSTEAFF.

The chain combines TRBV3-1 (or the pseudogene TRBV3-2) with TRBJ2-7, with 8 bases lining up with TRBD1. The CDR3 consists of 15 residues. Trimming took 11 bases from V and 4 from J; bases not matched to a gene: 16. Germline assignment: CDR1 LGHDT and CDR2 YNNKEL (reference sequence). CDR3 sequence: CASAPSGGLVYEQYF. The CDR3 DNA reads TGTGCCTCCGCCCCGTCAGGGGGCTTGGTGTACGAGCAGTACTTC.

J is TRBJ2-2 and V is TRBV18, with 11 bases fitting TRBD2. This CDR3 has 17 amino acids. The trim removed 4 bases at V and 4 bases at J, leaving 8 bases unmatched. The V gene's germline CDR1 is KGHSH and CDR2 LQKENI. CDR3 in amino acids: CASSLGLAVVSTGELFF. CDR3 DNA sequence: TGTGCCAGCTCACTGGGACTAGCGGTGGTGAGCACCGGGGAGCTGTTTTTT.

V gene TRBV6-5 combines with J gene TRBJ1-1; a weak D match, TRBD1 (6 bases). With 2 bases removed from V and 6 bases from J, the gap between germline ends came to 19 bases. The germline gives CDR1 MNHEY, CDR2 SVGAGI. The CDR3 spans 16 residues. The CDR3 reads CASSYRGGGGASEAFF. CDR3 nucleotides: TGTGCCAGCAGTTACCGAGGTGGGGGGGGCGCTTCTGAAGCTTTCTTT.

The rearrangement joins TRBV4-3 to TRBJ2-7; D is unresolved. The germline V gene encodes CDR1 LGHNA and CDR2 YSLEER. The germline V and J ends were trimmed by 1 base and 2 bases, with 12 bases remaining between them. The CDR3 is made up of 15 amino acids. DNA of the CDR3: TGCGCCAGCAGCCAAGGGCTAGAGCCAACCTACGAGCAGTACTTC. Amino acid sequence: CASSQGLEPTYEQYF.

This rearrangement joins TRBV7-9 to TRBJ1-2, with D tentatively TRBD1 (6 bases). In germline, CDR1 is SEHNR, CDR2 FQNEAQ (reference sequence). Deletions cut 7 bases from V and 5 bases from J, with 20 bases between. This CDR3 region has 15 residues. CDR3 in DNA: TGTGCCAGCACCGGCTCCTTCCAGGGGTATTATGGCTACACCTTC. Encoded protein: CASTGSFQGYYGYTF.

This sequence joins TRBV4-1 and TRBJ2-3; 8 bases fit TRBD2. CDR3 length equals 16 residues. The V gene's germline CDR1 is MGHRA and CDR2 YSYEKL. V lost 4 bases to trimming and J lost 3 bases; unmatched junction nucleotides: 9. The CDR3 coding sequence is TGCGCCAGCAGCCCCGGGGGGGGCGGGAGAACAGATACGCAGTATTTT. Protein: CASSPGGGGRTDTQYF.

This clone was counted between two and nine times. This sequence joins TRBV7-3 and TRBJ1-1, with D maybe TRBD1 (5 bases). This CDR3 has 13 amino acids. Per germline, CDR1 SGHTA and CDR2 FQGTGA. The V end lost 6 bases, the J end lost 7 bases, and 15 bases lay between the germline ends. The CDR3 DNA reads TGTGCCAGCAGTCTAACAGGATTGAATGAAGCTTTCTTT. This translates into CASSLTGLNEAFF.

The chain links TRBV10-2 to TRBJ1-4, with TRBD1 matching 11 bases. Germline-derived CDR1 and CDR2 are WSHSY and SAAADI. The junction had 3 bases not matched to a gene; V was cut back by 4 bases and J by 5 bases. The CDR3 runs 15 residues. CDR3 protein: CASSGGTGGNEKLFF. In nucleotides, the CDR3 is TGCGCCAGCAGTGGAGGGACAGGGGGAAATGAAAAACTGTTTTTT.

The chain recombines TRBV7-9 with TRBJ1-5, with D possibly being TRBD1 (5 bases). The CDR3 totals 16 residues. The V end lost 4 bases, the J end lost 4 bases, and 17 bases lay between the germline ends. Per the germline V gene, CDR1 is SEHNR and CDR2 is FQNEAQ (reference sequence). CDR3 residues: CASSSGGPEDNQPQHF. CDR3 DNA sequence: TGTGCCAGCAGCTCCGGGGGACCGGAGGATAATCAGCCCCAGCATTTT.